This T cell receptor (beta chain) originates from a study of cytomegalovirus exposure and HLA in healthy donors. Whole-study context: Among around 200 million T cells, an earlier analysis found 120 million or so unique TCR beta sequences. General study findings and limits: Several of the most significant clusters appeared, in a later analysis, to be linked to common viral pathogens.

PCR primers comprised 60 Vbeta and 13 Jbeta primers. Assay used: immunoSEQ multiplex PCR; TCRdb lists only in-frame clones, some missing. The table shows about 200,000 clones, with approximately 70% occurring only once. With regard to this clone: Its antigen is undetermined.

Trimming took off 2 bases at V and 6 bases at J, with 9 bases between the two ends. The CDR3 is 12 residues long. Germline V lookup: CDR1 GTSNPN, CDR2 SVGIG (reference sequence). Sequenced sample: PBMCs. V usage is TRBV30 and J usage is TRBJ2-3; D not resolved. This TCR derives from a woman between 25 and 40 years old in good health and CMV-seronegative. CDR3 protein: CAWSILPDTQYF. CDR3 DNA sequence: TGTGCCTGGAGTATACTCCCCGATACGCAGTATTTT.